These 16 T cell receptor beta chains were sequenced from one sample in a study of blood T cell repertoires in COVID-19. Clones were sequenced by immunoSEQ multiplex PCR, and TCRdb holds only the in-frame ones, with some missing. The repertoire has roughly 15,000 clones, roughly 72% of them found once; the top ten carry about 8.8%. Sequenced material: peripheral blood. Receptor source: an older man with acute or convalescent COVID-19.

The chain couples TRBV29-1 to TRBJ1-2; TRBD1 agrees at 8 bases. Trimming at V came to 0 bases and at J to 10 bases, leaving 7 bases not matched to a gene. CDR3 size: 13 residues. CDR1 is SQVTM, CDR2 ANQGSEA, per germline. The chain's CDR3 is CSVEDRQGAFYTF. DNA of the CDR3: TGCAGCGTTGAAGATCGGCAGGGGGCTTTCTACACCTTC. Variable domain in full (rest from reference TRBV29-1 and TRBJ1-2): SAVISQKPSRDICQRGTSLTIQCQVDSQVTMMFWYRQQPGQSLTLIATANQGSEATYESGFVIDKFPISRPNLTFSTLTVSNMSPEDSSIYLCSVEDRQGAFYTFGSGTRLTVV.

The chain carries TRBV10-1 and TRBJ2-7; TRBD2 matches at 10 bases. CDR1 is WNHNN and CDR2 is SYGVQD in the germline V gene (reference sequence). V lost 3 bases, J lost 3 bases, and 5 bases stayed unmatched. The CDR3 contains 15 residues. CDR3 amino acids: CASSERASGSYEQYF. In DNA, the CDR3 is TGCGCCAGCAGTGAAAGGGCTAGCGGGAGCTACGAGCAGTACTTC.

The rearrangement joins TRBV19 to TRBJ1-4; 7 nucleotides agree with TRBD1. The V and J ends lost 5 bases and 3 bases, in that order; junction bases with no gene match: 3. Germline V lookup: CDR1 LNHDA, CDR2 SQIVND (reference sequence). The CDR3 contains 14 residues. CDR3 residues: CASSYGTANEKLFF. The CDR3 DNA is TGTGCCAGTAGTTACGGGACAGCTAATGAAAAACTGTTTTTT.

V is TRBV15 and J is TRBJ2-5, with D possibly TRBD2 on 5 matching bases. There are 13 residues in the CDR3. V was shortened by 4 bases and J by 4 bases, with 10 bases between the two germline ends. Germline CDR1 is LNHNV and CDR2 is YYDKDF (reference sequence). Here the CDR3 DNA reads TGTGCCACCAGCATGGCGGGTGTAGAGACCCAGTACTTC. Translated, it gives CATSMAGVETQYF.

The chain has TRBV4-1 and TRBJ2-7; D may be TRBD2 (5 bases). Germline V gives CDR1 MGHRA, CDR2 YSYEKL. The CDR3 extends over 13 amino acids. V lost 2 bases, J lost 6 bases, and 11 bases lay in between. The CDR3 is CASSQTRFSEQYF. CDR3 DNA sequence: TGCGCCAGCAGCCAAACTAGATTCTCCGAGCAGTACTTC.

The V and J genes are TRBV5-1 and TRBJ1-1; TRBD1 might be the D (6 bases). Germline loops: CDR1 SGHRS, CDR2 YFSETQ. V lost 4 bases and J lost 3, with 10 bases in between. The CDR3 has 13 amino acids. CDR3: CASSREGDTEAFF. CDR3 DNA sequence: TGCGCCAGCAGCAGGGAGGGGGACACTGAAGCTTTCTTT.

V and J are TRBV28 and TRBJ2-7; 7 nucleotides match TRBD1. The CDR3 runs to 14 residues. CDR1 and CDR2 from the germline V gene are MDHEN and SYDVKM. V shed 5 bases and J 0 bases; nucleotides not matched to a gene: 4. This CDR3 is CASSTGDSSYEQYF. In nucleotides, the CDR3 is TGTGCCAGCAGTACCGGGGACAGCTCCTACGAGCAGTACTTC.

By share, this clone counts as medium-sized. This chain connects TRBV10-2 to TRBJ1-2; TRBD1 is a possible D gene (5 bases). Trimming removed 3 bases from V and 4 bases from J, with 6 bases in between. CDR3 length: 12 amino acids. CDR1 and CDR2 (germline): WSHSY, SAAADI. The CDR3 region is CASSETGYGYTF. The DNA for the CDR3 is TGCGCCAGCAGTGAAACAGGCTATGGCTACACCTTC.

This clone was observed a few times. As DNA, the CDR3 is TGCAGCGTTGAGGTACAGAATAATGAGCAGTTCTTC. Protein sequence: CSVEVQNNEQFF. The rearrangement links TRBV29-1 to TRBJ2-1; D not resolved. Germline CDR1 SQVTM, CDR2 ANQGSEA. CDR3 length: 12 amino acids. V lost 3 bases and J lost 7, with 10 bases in between.

This sequence joins TRBV11-2 and TRBJ2-3; unclear D gene. CDR1 and CDR2 from the germline V gene are SGHAT and FQNNGV. This CDR3 has 13 amino acids. The germline V and J ends were trimmed by 5 bases and 4 bases, with 10 bases remaining between them. CDR3 nucleotide sequence: TGTGCCAGCAGCCGGAATCGGGCAGATACGCAGTATTTT. The encoded protein is CASSRNRADTQYF. The full variable domain, in which reference TRBV11-2 and TRBJ2-3 provide the parts outside the CDR3, is EAGVAQSPRYKIIEKRQSVAFWCNPISGHATLYWYQQILGQGPKLLIQFQNNGVVDDSQLPKDRFSAERLKGVDSTLKIQPAKLEDSAVYLCASSRNRADTQYFGPGTRLTVL.

The V call is TRBV4-3, the J call TRBJ1-2; no firm D call. Germline V gives CDR1 LGHNA, CDR2 YSLEER. CDR3 length equals 13 residues. Trimming removed 0 bases from V and 8 bases from J, with 10 bases in between. The CDR3 DNA reads as TGCGCCAGCAGCCAAGATCGCGAGGGAGGCTACACCTTC. This translates into CASSQDREGGYTF.

This rearrangement joins TRBV5-1 to TRBJ1-2; D is uncertain. Per the germline V gene, CDR1 is SGHRS and CDR2 is YFSETQ. The CDR3 totals 13 residues. V lost 2 bases, J lost 6 bases, and 11 bases lay in between. CDR3 DNA sequence: TGCGCCAGCAGCTTAAACGGGGAAAATGGCTACACCTTC. This translates into CASSLNGENGYTF.

CDR3 DNA: TGTGCCAGCTCACCAGGCCAGGGTGCTGAAGCTTTCTTT. This codes for CASSPGQGAEAFF. The chain is built from TRBV18 and TRBJ1-1, with D perhaps TRBD1 (5 bases). This CDR3 has 13 amino acids. The V and J ends lost 2 bases and 6 bases respectively, with 10 bases between them. CDR1 and CDR2 (germline): KGHSH, LQKENI. The full variable domain, its missing parts supplied by reference TRBV18 and TRBJ1-1, is NAGVMQNPRHLVRRRGQEARLRCSPMKGHSHVYWYRQLPEEGLKFMVYLQKENIIDESGMPKERFSAEFPKEGPSILRIQQVVRGDSAAYFCASSPGQGAEAFFGQGTRLTVV.

The chain recombines TRBV29-1 with TRBJ2-7, with D perhaps TRBD2 (5 bases). The CDR3 spans 11 residues. Germline CDR1 is SQVTM and CDR2 is ANQGSEA. V was trimmed by 7 bases and J by 4 bases, leaving 11 bases between them. CDR3 protein: CSAGNGYEQYF. In nucleotides, the CDR3 is TGCAGCGCGGGGAACGGGTACGAGCAGTACTTC.

The chain couples TRBV6-2 or TRBV6-3 to TRBJ2-1; 10 bases match TRBD1. Losses at the gene ends were 6 bases for V and 9 bases for J; bases not matched to a gene: 11. Per the germline V gene, CDR1 is MNHEY and CDR2 is SVGEGT. The CDR3 extends over 15 amino acids. CDR3 DNA: TGTGCCAGCAGCCCCAGGACAGGGGGTCGAAGTGAGCAGTTCTTC. Translated, it gives CASSPRTGGRSEQFF.

The chain recombines TRBV6-5 with TRBJ2-1, with 11 bases identical to TRBD2. The CDR3 contains 15 residues. The V gene end was trimmed by 6 bases and the J gene end by 4 bases; junction bases not matched to a gene: 5. CDR1 and CDR2 from the germline V gene are MNHEY and SVGAGI. This chain's CDR3 is CASRFTSGGYNEQFF. The CDR3 DNA follows: TGTGCCAGCAGATTCACTAGCGGGGGTTACAATGAGCAGTTCTTC.